This note documents a single T cell receptor (beta chain) sequence. Measured with immunoSEQ multiplex PCR; TCRdb has only the in-frame clones, and not every one. This sample yields approximately 88,000 clones, of which approximately 91% are seen a single time; 1.5% to 2% belongs to the top ten. This sample is part of a study of T cells in tuberculosis. The CDR3 covers 16 residues. Germline CDR1 LNHDA, CDR2 SQIVND (reference sequence). J was trimmed by 5 bases and V by 5 bases; bases with no gene match: 7. Sorting used thawed, overnight-rested PBMC stained with anti-CD3, a viability dye and GMM-loaded CD1B tetramer. The lipid loaded on the CD1B tetramers was C32 glucose monomycolate from Rhodococcus equi.

This receptor was taken from an adult woman with latent tuberculosis. The chain joins TRBV19 to TRBJ2-3; 13 bases map to TRBD2. Sequencing was carried out using CD1b-GMM tetramer-negative cells sorted from PBMCs. The CDR3 loop reads CASSVLLAGGQDTQYF. The CDR3, as DNA: TGTGCCAGTAGTGTCTTACTAGCGGGGGGGCAAGATACGCAGTATTTT.